This T cell receptor (beta chain) was identified in a study of T cells after yellow fever vaccination. Points from the study as a whole: The booster response re-showed most primary clones: approximately 95% CD4, approximately 90% CD8.

V shed 0 bases and J 0 bases; nucleotides not matched to a gene: 9. Germline-derived CDR1 and CDR2 are GTSNPN and SVGIG (reference sequence). CDR3 length equals 18 residues. Notes on this clonotype: What it binds is not known.

Universal primer sites and UMIs were introduced during 5'RACE template-switching synthesis of TCR cDNA. TCRdb re-analysed the 5' RACE reads in MiXCR, keeping a single row per CDR3 protein. Seen here are under 250,000 distinct CDR3 sequences, 6% to 7.5% observed once, and the top ten hold approximately 0.85%. Specimen: CD4+ T cells sorted from PBMCs, collected 15 days after the yellow fever booster vaccination. The source of this sequence is a young man who received the YFV17D yellow fever vaccine. V and J are TRBV30 and TRBJ1-4, with 8 bases aligning to TRBD1. CDR3 sequence reads: CAWSVNRGYPPTNEKLFF. Written as DNA, the CDR3 is TGTGCCTGGAGTGTCAACAGGGGGTACCCCCCAACTAATGAAAAACTGTTTTTT.